This T cell receptor (beta chain) emerged from a study of blood T cell repertoires in COVID-19 (dated by TCRdb to between 2020 and 2021). Some background on the complete study: Samples covering the acute and convalescent phases of COVID-19 were provided by collaborators in the United States, Italy and Spain. The prospective study material was composed of cDNA or gDNA derived from T cells, B-cell-depleted T cells, or PBMCs. Subjects who had been exposed to COVID-19, were actively infected with it, or had recovered from it provided the deeply sampled blood TCRbeta repertoires that made up the dataset. The repertoires were made available in a free public database intended to serve as a resource for research on the immune response to SARS-CoV-2. Samples came from the ongoing ImmuneRACE study (first 160 participants) plus 1,254 subjects from 6 global collaborators. Nearly every sample came with metadata listing a de-identified subject ID, COVID-19 status, age in years and sex. Where HLA class I and class II types were available, the types were taken from metadata supplied by the sample provider, not from assay-based typing.

The immunoSEQ Assay, a bias-controlled multiplex PCR, was used to amplify TCRbeta CDR3 regions from genomic DNA. The authors processed their data as follows. The number of nucleated cells in each sample was estimated by amplification of reference gene primers within the assay. To quantify the absolute abundance of each unique TCRbeta CDR3 rearrangement, sequence reads were collapsed and filtered. For each sample, productive Simpson clonality was calculated by taking the square root of Simpson's diversity index across productive rearrangements. TCRdb took this table from immuneACCESS and kept in-frame rearrangements with V and J called. Such tables lack part of the clones; where checked against another copy, unresolved V genes explain under half of the gap, and the rest is unexplained. V, J and clone size are those of that table, while D and trimming were read from the DNA. The sample profile shows approximately 260,000 clones; 85% to 90% of them were found once. Together, the top ten hold roughly 4% of the sample.

The collaborating institutions used their own protocols to collect whole blood in K2EDTA tubes. Collaborator samples were shipped for TCRbeta analysis as frozen whole blood, isolated PBMCs, or DNA extracted from either sample type. The research as a whole found: The amount of clinical and demographic metadata varied by source and participant and was provided uncurated.

V is shortened by 4 bases, J by 9 bases, and the region joining them spans 16 bases. CDR1 and CDR2, per the germline V gene, are MDHEN and SYDVKM. Taken from cysteine to phenylalanine, the CDR3 has 15 residues. The only DNA kept is the CDR3, 45 bases in frame from the first base. Concerning this clone itself: Its specific antigen is unknown. Per-base quality was not reported, and no clone a single base away is much larger than it.

The TCR was taken from a man in his late teens or twenties with active or convalescent COVID-19. Sequenced material: peripheral blood. Recombination joined TRBV28 with TRBJ1-6, with the D gene uncertain. The CDR3 protein is CASSSDSLSGSPLHF. The sequence in DNA is TGTGCCAGCAGTTCGGACTCCCTCTCGGGTTCACCCCTCCACTTT. This CDR3, with the reference TRBV28 and TRBJ1-6 proteins standing in past its ends, gives the full variable domain DVKVTQSSRYLVKRTGEKVFLECVQDMDHENMFWYRQDPGLGLRLIYFSYDVKMKEKGDIPEGYSVSREKKERFSLILESASTNQTSMYLCASSSDSLSGSPLHFGNGTRLTVT.